This T cell receptor beta chain is from a study of shared clonotypes between healthy human individuals. Study in general: A donor's plate count was three for CD4 naive and three for CD4 memory; CD8 naive had two and CD8 memory one.

Method: immunoSEQ multiplex PCR; TCRdb's copy keeps in-frame clones and lacks some. The sample includes fewer than 1.4 million clones, roughly 74% of them seen just once. J gave up 4 bases and V 5 bases, and 11 bases lay outside the gene matches. Germline V lookup: CDR1 SEHNR, CDR2 FQNEAQ (reference sequence). The CDR3 spans 16 residues. Whole-study results and caveats: The rarefaction results pointed to incomplete sorted-subset sequencing despite large depth. A few donors held about 5% of naive CD4 clonotypes in common.

Note on this clone: The antigen is unknown.

The clonotype was recovered from a man younger than 35 in good health. Some clones in this sample may be carry-over from other donors' samples. The chain has TRBV7-9 and TRBJ1-3; 7 nucleotides agree with TRBD1. Material: memory CD4+ T cells from PBMCs. This sample's subset: CD45RA-negative fraction. The CDR3 here is CASSPAGQRNGNTIYF. As DNA, the CDR3 is TGTGCCAGCAGCCCCGCGGGACAGCGAAACGGAAACACCATATATTTT.